Below are 7 T cell receptor beta chains sequenced from a single sample in a study of T cells in Graves' hyperthyroidism and ophthalmopathy (dated by TCRdb to between 2018 and 2020). The library was generated by multiplex PCR. The sequencer was an Illumina HiSeq 2000. Amplification of TCR beta CDR3 regions was carried out from RNA transcripts. For the first round of RT-PCR on the TCR CDR3, the HTBI primer set was used together with the Qiagen OneStep RT-PCR kit. TCRdb itself trimmed the public reads at Q25 with fastp, ran MiXCR and retained productive beta chains. For every CDR3 protein sequence, its rows merge into one entry that carries the most common genes and DNA. This sample gives 800,000 or so distinct CDR3 sequences in total; approximately 40% of them show up just once. Clones ranked in the top ten supply over 8% of the sample. The sequencing input was blood. These receptors originate from a man younger than 35 with Graves' hyperthyroidism.

This clonotype was counted ten times or more. The V call is TRBV29-1, the J call TRBJ1-4, with D possibly TRBD1 on 6 matching bases. The V end lost 5 bases, the J end lost 5 bases, and 12 bases lay between the germline ends. Germline CDR1 reads SQVTM; CDR2 reads ANQGSEA. This CDR3 has 13 residues. The CDR3 here is CSVRDMTNEKLFF. CDR3 nucleotides: TGCAGCGTTCGGGACATGACGAATGAAAAACTGTTTTTT.

This clonotype appeared many times. The chain is built from TRBV25-1 and TRBJ2-6; 7 bases are shared with TRBD1. Germline CDR1 reads MGHDK; CDR2 reads SYGVNS. This CDR3 is built from 16 residues. V shed 5 bases and J 4 bases; nucleotides not matched to a gene: 8. DNA for the CDR3: TGTGCCAGCAGTAATTACAGGGGAACAGGGGCCAACGTCCTGACTTTC. Protein: CASSNYRGTGANVLTF.

In its sample, this clonotype was seen many times. The chain uses TRBV19 and TRBJ2-5, with no clear D. The CDR3 loop spans 14 amino acids. The V and J ends lost 3 bases and 5 bases respectively, with 13 bases between them. Germline assignment: CDR1 LNHDA and CDR2 SQIVND (reference sequence). The CDR3 DNA reads as TGTGCCAGTAGTATTACGTGGCAGGCGGAGACCCAGTACTTC. Amino acid sequence: CASSITWQAETQYF.

With regard to this clonotype: This may be a read error: a much more frequent sequence differs by one nucleotide. V gene TRBV7-8 combines with J gene TRBJ2-2, with 13 nucleotides matching TRBD2. This CDR3 is built from 17 residues. Germline loops: CDR1 SGHVS, CDR2 FQNEAQ. The CDR3 loop reads CASSLGTSGSYGGELSF. The CDR3 region has the DNA TGTGCCAGCAGCTTAGGGACTAGCGGGAGCTACGGCGGGGAGCTGTCTTTT.

This clonotype was counted many times. The CDR3 nucleotides are TGTGCCAGCAGTGAGGAACCGATAGATCAGCCCCAGCATTTT. The encoded protein is CASSEEPIDQPQHF. J is TRBJ1-5 and V is TRBV2; D unclear. V was shortened by 3 bases and J by 5 bases, with 11 bases between the two germline ends. The CDR3 contains 14 residues. Per the germline V gene, CDR1 is SNHLY and CDR2 is FYNNEI. The full variable domain, with the rest looked up from reference TRBV2 and TRBJ1-5, is EPEVTQTPSHQVTQMGQEVILRCVPISNHLYFYWYRQILGQKVEFLVSFYNNEISEKSEIFDDQFSVERPDGSNFTLKIRSTKLEDSAMYFCASSEEPIDQPQHFGDGTRLSIL.

The chain uses TRBV5-8 and TRBJ1-1; D unresolved. V was pared by 7 bases and J by 1 base, with 17 bases between. The germline V gene has CDR1 SGHTS and CDR2 YDEGEE. The CDR3 spans 15 residues. The DNA for the CDR3 is TGTGCCAGCTTGAACAACTCCTTGGGGAACACTGAAGCTTTCTTT. Translated, it gives CASLNNSLGNTEAFF. The whole variable domain, filled in from reference TRBV5-8 and TRBJ1-1, reads EAGVTQSPTHLIKTRGQQATLRCSPISGHTSVYWYQQALGLGLQFLLWYDEGEERNRGNFPPRFSGRQFPNYSSELNVNALELEDSALYLCASLNNSLGNTEAFFGQGTRLTVV.

This clonotype showed up many times. The chain joins TRBV7-2 to TRBJ1-4; weak D call: TRBD1 (6 bases). Trimming cost V 5 bases and J 0 bases, with 13 bases left between them. Germline assignment: CDR1 SGHTA and CDR2 FQGNSA. CDR3 size: 16 residues. CDR3 nucleotide sequence: TGTGCCAGCAGCCGCGGGACACCCTCAACTAATGAAAAACTGTTTTTT. Its translation: CASSRGTPSTNEKLFF.